This entry lists 23 T cell receptor beta chains sequenced from one sample in a study of molecular identifiers for immune sequencing clone quantification (dated by TCRdb to the late 2010s). The library was generated by PCR. The reads were generated on a NextSeq 500. Clones were called with MiXCR by TCRdb after fastp trimmed the public reads at Q25, and only in-frame beta chains were retained. Each entry is one CDR3 protein sequence, shown with its most common DNA and genes. Counted in this sample were about half a million distinct CDR3 sequences; about 26% of them appeared once. Just over 0.75% of the sample is held by the ten biggest clonotypes. The source material was naive CD8+ T cells from blood, with Jurkat cell RNA spiked in. The cell subset or site label, as the study defines it: FACS-sorted CD8+CD4-CCR7+CD45RA+ naive T cells. The receptors were sampled from a human donor in good health. Some libraries in this study had Jurkat cell RNA spiked in.

With respect to this clonotype: This may be a read error, as it is one base from a much larger clone. The V and J genes are TRBV5-1 and TRBJ2-5; TRBD2 matches 10 bases. Germline lookup yields CDR1 SGHRS and CDR2 YFSETQ. CDR3 length: 15 residues. J was trimmed by 1 base and V by 3 bases; bases with no gene match: 3. This CDR3 is CASSSWTSGQETQYF. CDR3 coding DNA: TGCGCCAGCAGCTCGTGGACTAGCGGCCAAGAGACCCAGTACTTC.

The rearrangement joins TRBV7-9 to TRBJ2-7; D gene unclear. The CDR3 is made up of 13 amino acids. CDR1 and CDR2 (germline): SEHNR, FQNEAQ (reference sequence). V lost 2 bases and J 3 bases, leaving 8 bases between the germline ends. CDR3 in DNA: TGTGCCAGCAGCTTACAACGGTTCTACGAGCAGTACTTC. Translation gives CASSLQRFYEQYF.

The chain couples TRBV7-9 to TRBJ2-7; no clear D gene. The germline V gene has CDR1 SEHNR and CDR2 FQNEAQ (reference sequence). V lost 6 bases and J lost 5, with 11 bases in between. CDR3 length: 12 amino acids. DNA for the CDR3: TGTGCCAGCAGGGGGTCTGAGGACGAGCAGTACTTC. Encoded protein: CASRGSEDEQYF.

The chain combines TRBV4-3 with TRBJ2-3; D call uncertain. The CDR3 length is 14 residues. V lost 3 bases and J lost 0, with 7 bases in between. Germline CDR1 is LGHNA and CDR2 is YSLEER. The CDR3 coding sequence is TGCGCCAGCAGCCAGGCGAGCAGCACAGATACGCAGTATTTT. Protein product: CASSQASSTDTQYF.

The chain carries TRBV4-1 and TRBJ2-2; no reliable D call. This CDR3 spans 14 amino acids. V lost 3 bases and J 2 bases, leaving 7 bases between the germline ends. The germline gives CDR1 MGHRA, CDR2 YSYEKL. The CDR3 here is CASSHRSNTGELFF. Written as DNA, the CDR3 is TGCGCCAGCAGCCACCGGAGTAACACCGGGGAGCTGTTTTTT.

The chain uses TRBV2 and TRBJ2-3, with TRBD1 matching over 7 bases. J gave up 4 bases and V 3 bases, and 13 bases lay outside the gene matches. Per germline, CDR1 SNHLY and CDR2 FYNNEI. The CDR3 extends over 17 amino acids. In DNA form, the CDR3 reads TGTGCCAGCAGTGAGCGCTCCCCAGGGGGTTGGCCAGATACGCAGTATTTT. It is translated as CASSERSPGGWPDTQYF.

This clonotype was seen only a few times. The V call is TRBV6-5, the J call TRBJ2-5, with D possibly matching TRBD2 (5 bases). CDR3 length: 16 amino acids. Germline V CDR1 and CDR2: MNHEY, SVGAGI. The germline V and J ends were trimmed by 4 bases and 0 bases, with 15 bases remaining between them. The CDR3 reads CASSSIAGSYQETQYF. The CDR3 coding sequence is TGTGCCAGCAGTTCCATTGCGGGCTCGTACCAAGAGACCCAGTACTTC.

This clonotype occurred a few times. CDR3 bases: TGCAGTGCTAGAGAACTGATAGATGTTACAGTAGGAAACACCATATATTTT. Translating it yields CSARELIDVTVGNTIYF. The chain has TRBV20-1 and TRBJ1-3; no definite D call. With 0 bases removed from V and 4 bases from J, the gap between germline ends came to 19 bases. CDR1 is DFQATT, CDR2 SNEGSKA, per germline (reference sequence). The CDR3 has 17 residues.

On this clonotype: This sequence may be a read error, since a much larger clone differs from it by one base. The rearrangement links TRBV11-1 to TRBJ2-7; 7 bases match TRBD2. The V gene end was trimmed by 2 bases and the J gene end by 5 bases; junction bases not matched to a gene: 9. Germline V gene sequence: CDR1 SGHAT, CDR2 FQDESV (reference sequence). The CDR3 is 15 amino acids. The CDR3 sequence is CASSLRLAENHEQYF. The CDR3 DNA reads TGTGCCAGCAGCTTACGGCTAGCGGAGAACCACGAGCAGTACTTC.

A word on this clonotype: A junction end diverges from the germline sequence, so it may reflect a read error. The CDR3 loop is CASSLAGSYDYTF. The CDR3 DNA reads as TGTGCCAGCAGCTTGGCGGGGTCCTATGACTACACCTTC. The chain carries TRBV7-9 and TRBJ1-2; D ambiguous. CDR3 size: 13 residues. Germline CDR1 is SEHNR and CDR2 is FQNEAQ (reference sequence).

This clonotype came up a few times. One end of the junction is discordant with germline, which a read error may explain. The chain is built from TRBV19 and TRBJ1-1, with TRBD1 as a possible D gene (5 bases). Germline V gene lookup returns CDR1 LNHDA and CDR2 SQIVND (reference sequence). CDR3 length: 16 residues. The CDR3 DNA follows: TGTCCCAGTAGTCCCTACCACGGCAGGGTGAACACTGAAGCTTTCTTT. It is translated as CPSSPYHGRVNTEAFF.

Ten or more counts support this clonotype. The chain is built from TRBV29-1 and TRBJ2-7, with 11 bases lining up with TRBD1. V dropped 3 bases and J dropped 5; count of bases not matched to a gene: 6. There are 14 residues in the CDR3. Per germline, CDR1 SQVTM and CDR2 ANQGSEA. The CDR3 loop is CSVDGGQGAHEQYF. The CDR3 DNA reads TGCAGCGTTGACGGAGGACAGGGGGCGCACGAGCAGTACTTC.

This chain uses TRBV30 with TRBJ2-3; D is perhaps TRBD1 (5 bases). The germline V and J ends were trimmed by 2 bases and 9 bases, with 12 bases remaining between them. The germline V gene encodes CDR1 GTSNPN and CDR2 SVGIG (reference sequence). CDR3 length: 12 amino acids. The CDR3 region is CAWSSRVLTQYF. The CDR3 coding sequence is TGTGCCTGGAGTTCCAGGGTGTTGACGCAGTATTTT. The variable domain in full, with the rest retrieved from reference TRBV30 and TRBJ2-3, is SQTIHQWPATLVQPVGSPLSLECTVEGTSNPNLYWYRQAAGRGLQLLFYSVGIGQISSEVPQNLSASRPQDRQFILSSKKLLLSDSGFYLCAWSSRVLTQYFGPGTRLTVL.

In regard to this clonotype: An end of the junction does not agree with germline; a read error may underlie this. The chain joins TRBV16 to TRBJ2-7; D not resolved. This CDR3 comprises 14 residues. Germline loops: CDR1 KGHSY, CDR2 FQNENV. The CDR3 bases are TGTGCCAACAGCCAAGCGACACTCCAGCACGAGCAGTACTTC. Translating it yields CANSQATLQHEQYF.

A few counts support this clonotype. This sequence joins TRBV19 and TRBJ2-7; 9 bases agree with TRBD1. The CDR3 has 13 residues. CDR1 LNHDA and CDR2 SQIVND come from the germline V gene (reference sequence). Losses at the gene ends were 7 bases for V and 2 bases for J; bases not matched to a gene: 3. CDR3 protein: CASKDRGPYEQYF. CDR3 sequence (DNA): TGTGCCAGTAAGGACAGGGGCCCCTACGAGCAGTACTTC.

V usage is TRBV2 and J usage is TRBJ2-4, with TRBD1 as a possible D gene (5 bases). Trimming took 3 bases from V and 8 from J, leaving 14 bases between them. The CDR3 has 14 residues. CDR1 and CDR2 from the germline V gene are SNHLY and FYNNEI. The CDR3 loop is CASSEGPGSDIQYF. The CDR3 DNA is TGTGCCAGCAGTGAGGGGCCAGGTTCCGACATTCAGTACTTC.

This clonotype was seen repeatedly, ten times or more. Compared with germline, one end of the junction differs, possibly owing to a read error. The CDR3 loop reads CASSQDSYEQYF. CDR3 in DNA: TGCGCCAGCAGCCAAGACTCTTACGAGCAGTACTTC. This chain uses TRBV12-3 or TRBV12-4 with TRBJ2-7, with D unclear. This CDR3 contains 12 residues.

The rearrangement links TRBV19 to TRBJ1-5; D is perhaps TRBD1 (6 bases). From germline, CDR1 is LNHDA and CDR2 SQIVND (reference sequence). The CDR3 loop spans 12 amino acids. V was clipped by 9 bases and J by 7 bases, with 13 bases between them. CDR3 sequence reads: CASHGGGQPQHF. The CDR3, as DNA: TGTGCCAGCCATGGCGGGGGCCAGCCCCAGCATTTT.

This clonotype appeared many times. CDR3 protein: CASSWAGTGFTEAFF. The DNA of the CDR3 is TGTGCCAGCAGTTGGGCCGGGACAGGGTTCACTGAAGCTTTCTTT. V usage is TRBV12-3 or TRBV12-4 and J usage is TRBJ1-1; 9 bases are a match to TRBD1. The CDR3 is 15 amino acids. J was trimmed by 4 bases and V by 4 bases; bases with no gene match: 7.

This clonotype was observed a few times. The chain links TRBV7-9 to TRBJ1-1; D is unresolved. Trimming removed 5 bases from V and 3 bases from J, with 16 bases in between. This CDR3 spans 15 amino acids. Germline CDR1 and CDR2: SEHNR and FQNEAQ (reference sequence). The CDR3 is CASSPWKQEDTEAFF. The CDR3 DNA follows: TGTGCCAGCAGCCCATGGAAACAAGAGGACACTGAAGCTTTCTTT.

This clonotype has a handful of counts. J is TRBJ1-5 and V is TRBV9; no clear D. Trimming left V 0 bases short and J 5 bases short, with 12 bases between. The CDR3 is 15 amino acids. Germline V gene sequence: CDR1 SGDLS, CDR2 YYNGEE. CDR3 protein: CASSVDGRADQPQHF. The CDR3 region has the DNA TGTGCCAGCAGCGTAGATGGGAGAGCTGATCAGCCCCAGCATTTT.

Turning to this clonotype: A much larger clonotype is one base distant, so this may be a read error. The chain joins TRBV4-3 to TRBJ2-7, with TRBD1 matching over 7 bases. The CDR3 is made up of 15 amino acids. The germline V gene has CDR1 LGHNA and CDR2 YSLEER. J was trimmed by 5 bases and V by 0 bases; bases with no gene match: 7. The CDR3 protein is CASSQEGRGYDEQYF. The CDR3 nucleotides are TGCGCCAGCAGCCAAGAAGGCAGGGGGTACGACGAGCAGTACTTC.

Many counts were recorded for this clonotype. The chain's CDR3 is CASSAGYSNQPQHF. In DNA, the CDR3 is TGTGCCAGCAGTGCAGGGTATAGCAATCAGCCCCAGCATTTT. This chain connects TRBV2 to TRBJ1-5; D might be TRBD1 (5 bases). Germline V lookup: CDR1 SNHLY, CDR2 FYNNEI. The V and J ends lost 4 bases and 0 bases respectively, with 7 bases between them. The length of the CDR3 is 14 residues.